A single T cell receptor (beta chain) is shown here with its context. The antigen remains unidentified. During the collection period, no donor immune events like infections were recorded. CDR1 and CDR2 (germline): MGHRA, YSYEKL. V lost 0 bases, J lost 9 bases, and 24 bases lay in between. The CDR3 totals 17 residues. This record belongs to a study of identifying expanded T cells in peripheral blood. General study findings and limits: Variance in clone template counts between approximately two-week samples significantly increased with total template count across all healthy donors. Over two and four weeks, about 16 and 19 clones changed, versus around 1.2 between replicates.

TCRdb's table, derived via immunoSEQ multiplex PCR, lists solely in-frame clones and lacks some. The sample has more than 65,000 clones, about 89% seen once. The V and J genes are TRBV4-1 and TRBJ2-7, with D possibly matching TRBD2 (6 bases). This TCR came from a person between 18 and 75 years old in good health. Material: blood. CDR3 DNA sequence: TGCGCCAGCAGCCAAGATTCCCCCGCATCGGGCTCCGGGAGGCAGTACTTC. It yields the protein CASSQDSPASGSGRQYF.